The 15 T cell receptor beta chains given below trace back to one sample, sequenced in a study of T cell repertoires in cytomegalovirus infection. TCRdb fed the reads into MiXCR, producing one record per CDR3 protein. The sample records a few hundred thousand distinct CDR3 sequences, roughly 43% being singletons. These receptors are not linked to any known antigen. The specimen comprised cultured PBMCs, sampled from culture after CMV antigen stimulation. The receptors were sampled from a human donor in good health (CMV status not recorded). Some clones in this sample may be carry-over from other donors' samples.

The chain joins TRBV7-6 to TRBJ2-1; D is perhaps TRBD1 or TRBD2 (6 bases each). Deletions cut 5 bases from V and 7 bases from J, with 18 bases between. CDR1 is SGHVS, CDR2 FNYEAQ, per germline. CDR3 length equals 15 residues. As DNA, the CDR3 is TGTGCCAGCAGCGCAGGGGAGGCGGCCTTAAATGAGCAGTTCTTC. This gives the protein CASSAGEAALNEQFF. Variable domain in full (rest from reference TRBV7-6 and TRBJ2-1): GAGVSQSPRYKVTKRGQDVALRCDPISGHVSLYWYRQALGQGPEFLTYFNYEAQQDKSGLPNDRFSAERPEGSISTLTIQRTEQRDSAMYRCASSAGEAALNEQFFGPGTRLTVL.

This clonotype has a count of ten or more. The rearrangement joins TRBV7-2 to TRBJ2-3; D uncertain. The CDR3 extends over 15 amino acids. V dropped 5 bases and J dropped 2 bases, with 14 bases sitting between them. Germline V gives CDR1 SGHTA, CDR2 FQGNSA. CDR3 DNA sequence: TGTGCCAGCAGCCTTTTGAAGGCCCACACAGATACGCAGTATTTT. Its translation: CASSLLKAHTDTQYF.

This clonotype was recorded once. J is TRBJ2-7 and V is TRBV6-1; TRBD2 agrees at 7 bases. The length of the CDR3 is 13 residues. Germline CDR1 MNHNS, CDR2 SASEGT. Losses at the gene ends were 8 bases for V and 2 bases for J; bases not matched to a gene: 6. CDR3 nucleotides: TGTGCCAGCGCCGAGGGGAGGGCCTACGAGCAGTACTTC. Translating it yields CASAEGRAYEQYF.

A few counts support this clonotype. The chain joins TRBV7-8 to TRBJ2-7, with TRBD1 matching 8 bases. The CDR3 totals 13 residues. V lost 5 bases and J lost 6; bases outside the gene matches: 6. CDR1 is SGHVS, CDR2 FQNEAQ, per germline. Written as DNA, the CDR3 is TGTGCCAGCAGCCGGCGGACAGGGCGCGAGCAGTACTTC. This sequence encodes CASSRRTGREQYF.

This clonotype showed up just a few times. The CDR3 is CASSFELRGTQYF. The CDR3, as DNA: TGTGCCAGCAGCTTTGAACTGCGGGGGACGCAGTATTTT. This chain connects TRBV7-2 to TRBJ2-3; the match to TRBD2 covers 7 bases. The CDR3 consists of 13 residues. From germline, CDR1 is SGHTA and CDR2 FQGNSA. Trimming removed 3 bases from V and 9 bases from J; junction bases left unmatched: 6.

The chain has TRBV29-1 and TRBJ2-7; D ambiguous. V was cut by 4 bases and J by 2 bases, with 6 bases left in between. The CDR3 extends over 11 amino acids. The germline V gene encodes CDR1 SQVTM and CDR2 ANQGSEA. CDR3 sequence (DNA): TGCAGCGTTGGGTTGGCCTACGAGCAGTACTTC. Encoded protein: CSVGLAYEQYF.

The chain has TRBV5-1 and TRBJ2-1; D not certain. In germline, CDR1 is SGHRS, CDR2 YFSETQ. The CDR3 totals 15 residues. V lost 4 bases and J 8 bases, leaving 19 bases between the germline ends. The CDR3 spells CASSPAYISGDEQFF. DNA of the CDR3: TGCGCCAGCAGCCCGGCCTATATTAGTGGGGATGAGCAGTTCTTC.

This clonotype was seen a few times. The chain couples TRBV4-1 to TRBJ2-7; the D is unclear. The CDR3 consists of 16 residues. In germline, CDR1 is MGHRA, CDR2 YSYEKL. The V end lost 0 bases, the J end lost 0 bases, and 12 bases lay between the germline ends. CDR3 nucleotide sequence: TGCGCCAGCAGCCAAGATCGGTTGGAGAGCTCCTACGAGCAGTACTTC. Translation gives CASSQDRLESSYEQYF.

This rearrangement joins TRBV11-2 to TRBJ2-1, with 8 bases identical to TRBD2. The CDR3 loop spans 16 amino acids. V dropped 0 bases and J dropped 5; count of bases not matched to a gene: 6. From germline, CDR1 is SGHAT and CDR2 FQNNGV. CDR3 residues: CASSLDPSGSHNEQFF. CDR3 nucleotide sequence: TGTGCCAGCAGCTTAGATCCCAGCGGGAGTCACAATGAGCAGTTCTTC.

This sequence joins TRBV6-1 and TRBJ2-1; TRBD2 agrees at 12 bases. This CDR3 has 19 amino acids. The V gene's germline CDR1 is MNHNS and CDR2 SASEGT. With V trimmed by 7 bases and J by 1 base, 14 bases remained unmatched. CDR3: CASNYQGLAGGRSYNEQFF. DNA of the CDR3: TGTGCCAGCAACTATCAGGGCCTAGCGGGAGGGCGGTCCTACAATGAGCAGTTCTTC.

The V and J genes are TRBV7-2 and TRBJ2-3; D is ambiguous. Trimming shortened V by 4 bases and J by 1 base, and 12 bases separated the two germline ends. Germline loops: CDR1 SGHTA, CDR2 FQGNSA. CDR3 length: 15 residues. The CDR3 region is CASSSPRVRTDTQYF. The DNA for the CDR3 is TGTGCCAGCAGCTCGCCCCGCGTTCGCACAGATACGCAGTATTTT.

The sample holds one count of this clonotype. The chain has TRBV4-1 and TRBJ2-1; 11 bases align to TRBD2. Germline loops: CDR1 MGHRA, CDR2 YSYEKL. J was trimmed by 0 bases and V by 1 base; bases with no gene match: 5. CDR3 length: 18 residues. Here the CDR3 reads CASSQAPSGGSSYNEQFF. The DNA for the CDR3 is TGCGCCAGCAGCCAAGCCCCTAGCGGGGGGAGCTCCTACAATGAGCAGTTCTTC.

This clonotype has a count of ten or more. The chain is built from TRBV7-9 and TRBJ2-5; D call uncertain. Germline V gene lookup returns CDR1 SEHNR and CDR2 FQNEAQ (reference sequence). The CDR3 consists of 11 residues. The V end lost 6 bases, the J end lost 3 bases, and 5 bases lay between the germline ends. The CDR3 is CASRREETQYF. DNA of the CDR3: TGTGCCAGCAGGCGAGAAGAGACCCAGTACTTC.

The chain joins TRBV7-2 to TRBJ1-3; possible D gene TRBD1, 6 bases. Trimming took off 2 bases at V and 0 bases at J, with 14 bases between the two ends. The CDR3 contains 17 residues. Per the germline V gene, CDR1 is SGHTA and CDR2 is FQGNSA. CDR3 loop: CASSLSSGASSGNTIYF. CDR3 coding DNA: TGTGCCAGCAGCTTATCGTCAGGGGCGAGCTCTGGAAACACCATATATTTT. Full variable domain (remainder filled in from reference TRBV7-2 and TRBJ1-3): GAGVSQSPSNKVTEKGKDVELRCDPISGHTALYWYRQSLGQGLEFLIYFQGNSAPDKSGLPSDRFSAERTGGSVSTLTIQRTQQEDSAVYLCASSLSSGASSGNTIYFGEGSWLTVV.

V and J are TRBV14 and TRBJ1-1; 7 bases match TRBD1. The CDR3 has 16 residues. The ends lost 4 bases at V and 5 bases at J; junction bases unmatched: 13. Per the germline V gene, CDR1 is SGHDN and CDR2 is FVKESK. The DNA of the CDR3 is TGTGCCAGCAGCCTTTCCCTCACAGGGGTTGGAACTGAAGCTTTCTTT. Translated: CASSLSLTGVGTEAFF.